These T cell receptor beta chains were read from a single sample in a study of Ad26.COV2.S vaccination and SARS-CoV-2 variants. TCRdb keeps only in-frame clones here, not all; method: immunoSEQ multiplex PCR. This table holds 350,000 to 400,000 clones, 70% to 90% found once. This specimen consisted of peripheral blood, obtained in a trial of Ad26.COV2.S vaccine versus placebo. All receptors come from a person aged 18-65 years who received the Ad26.COV2.S COVID-19 vaccine or a placebo. Both conserved end residues are part of each CDR3. A D gene is named only where the DNA matches it firmly. Expanded clones are given a class, and other clones once, few, many or no size at all.

CDR3aa: CASSLAPSLVPDTQYF; CDR3nt: TGTGCCAGCAGCTTAGCACCCAGTTTGGTCCCAGATACGCAGTATTTT; abundance: .; v_gene: TRBV11-2; d_gene: .; j_gene: TRBJ2-3
CDR3aa: CASSQDKGYSPLHF; CDR3nt: TGCGCCAGCAGCCAAGACAAGGGGTATTCACCCCTCCACTTT; abundance: .; v_gene: TRBV4-3; d_gene: .; j_gene: TRBJ1-6
CDR3aa: CSASERDTTDTQYF; CDR3nt: TGCAGTGCTAGTGAGCGGGACACCACAGATACGCAGTATTTT; abundance: .; v_gene: TRBV20-1; d_gene: .; j_gene: TRBJ2-3
CDR3aa: CASSRTGTYEQYF; CDR3nt: TGTGCCAGCAGCCGGACAGGGACCTACGAGCAGTACTTC; abundance: .; v_gene: TRBV5-6; d_gene: TRBD1; j_gene: TRBJ2-7
CDR3aa: CASSSPPREGNGYTF; CDR3nt: TGTGCCAGCAGCTCTCCTCCGAGAGAGGGTAATGGCTACACCTTC; abundance: .; v_gene: TRBV7-9; d_gene: .; j_gene: TRBJ1-2
CDR3aa: CASSLTGTSAPAYEQYF; CDR3nt: TGTGCCAGCAGCTTAACCGGGACTAGCGCGCCCGCCTACGAGCAGTACTTC; abundance: .; v_gene: TRBV7-3; d_gene: TRBD2; j_gene: TRBJ2-7
CDR3aa: CAWSEGAYSNQPQHF; CDR3nt: TGTGCCTGGAGTGAGGGGGCCTATAGCAATCAGCCCCAGCATTTT; abundance: .; v_gene: TRBV30; d_gene: TRBD1; j_gene: TRBJ1-5
CDR3aa: CASSLDVSTGELFF; CDR3nt: TGCGCCAGCAGCTTGGACGTATCGACCGGGGAGCTGTTTTTT; abundance: once; v_gene: TRBV5-1; d_gene: .; j_gene: TRBJ2-2
CDR3aa: CASSSLRGLDTQYF; CDR3nt: TGTGCCAGCAGCTCCTTGAGGGGTCTGGATACGCAGTATTTT; abundance: .; v_gene: TRBV11-2; d_gene: .; j_gene: TRBJ2-3
CDR3aa: CASQGTAYEQYF; CDR3nt: TGTGCCAGCCAGGGGACAGCCTACGAGCAGTACTTC; abundance: .; v_gene: TRBV27; d_gene: TRBD1; j_gene: TRBJ2-7
CDR3aa: CAWGVAGNTIYF; CDR3nt: TGTGCCTGGGGAGTTGCTGGAAACACCATATATTTT; abundance: .; v_gene: TRBV30; d_gene: .; j_gene: TRBJ1-3
CDR3aa: CASSLTGRGEQYF; CDR3nt: TGTGCCAGCAGTTTAACGGGGAGAGGCGAGCAGTACTTC; abundance: .; v_gene: TRBV12-3/TRBV12-4; d_gene: .; j_gene: TRBJ2-7
CDR3aa: CASSLAGGRSQPQHF; CDR3nt: TGTGCCAGCAGCTTGGCTGGAGGAAGAAGCCAGCCCCAGCATTTT; abundance: .; v_gene: TRBV5-8; d_gene: .; j_gene: TRBJ1-5
CDR3aa: CASGQGDGYTF; CDR3nt: TGTGCCAGTGGACAGGGCGATGGCTACACCTTC; abundance: .; v_gene: TRBV19; d_gene: TRBD1; j_gene: TRBJ1-2
CDR3aa: CASSSGSGGYEQYF; CDR3nt: TGTGCCAGCAGCTCGGGGTCAGGGGGCTACGAGCAGTACTTC; abundance: .; v_gene: TRBV7-3; d_gene: TRBD1; j_gene: TRBJ2-7
CDR3aa: CASSIGTIRGNTIYF; CDR3nt: TGTGCCAGTAGTATAGGCACAATCCGCGGAAACACCATATATTTT; abundance: .; v_gene: TRBV19; d_gene: .; j_gene: TRBJ1-3
CDR3aa: CASSLPSNTEAFF; CDR3nt: TGTGCCAGCAGTTTACCGTCGAACACTGAAGCTTTCTTT; abundance: .; v_gene: TRBV12-3/TRBV12-4; d_gene: .; j_gene: TRBJ1-1
CDR3aa: CASSPGTGRYEQYF; CDR3nt: TGTGCCAGCAGCCCCGGGACAGGGAGATACGAGCAGTACTTC; abundance: .; v_gene: TRBV5-4; d_gene: TRBD1; j_gene: TRBJ2-7
CDR3aa: CASSGTNTDTQYF; CDR3nt: TGTGCCAGCAGCGGAACGAACACAGATACGCAGTATTTT; abundance: .; v_gene: TRBV11-3; d_gene: .; j_gene: TRBJ2-3